This T cell receptor beta chain stems from a study of cytomegalovirus exposure and HLA in healthy donors. Germline CDR1 SQVTM, CDR2 ANQGSEA. V shed 6 bases, J shed 3 bases, and the junction held 8 bases outside the gene matches. There are 15 residues in the CDR3. The PCR ran on 60 Vbeta and 13 Jbeta primers. Generated by immunoSEQ multiplex PCR, the TCRdb table keeps only in-frame clones and is missing some. The data show 150,000 to 200,000 clones, around 85% seen once. The source is a woman in her forties or fifties in good health and CMV-seronegative. This sequence joins TRBV29-1 and TRBJ1-5, with 10 positions matching TRBD1. The sample consisted of PBMCs. CDR3 in amino acids: CSVRMTGGTNQPQHF. In nucleotides, the CDR3 is TGCAGCGTCCGCATGACAGGGGGCACCAATCAGCCCCAGCATTTT.